Presented here are 25 T cell receptor beta chains from one specimen sequenced in a study of regulatory T cells in long-lasting Graves disease. Regarding time point: persistent/refractory GD, antithyroid drugs over 5 years with positive TRAb. PBMCs provided the RNA from which the TCR library was made. TCR beta libraries were built with iRepertoire HTBI primers and Arm-PCR of CDR3 regions. MiXCR, run by TCRdb on the multiplex PCR reads, gives a single entry per CDR3 protein. The repertoire holds 600,000 to 850,000 distinct CDR3 sequences, with around 30% as singletons. The sequencing used peripheral blood mononuclear cells (PBMCs), collected when the disease was refractory, from a patient treated with antithyroid drugs. The receptors come from a female donor with Graves disease.

This clonotype was observed many times. The chain joins TRBV11-2 to TRBJ1-1; TRBD1 matches 7 bases. CDR1 is SGHAT and CDR2 is FQNNGV in the germline V gene. CDR3 length: 14 residues. V trimming: 2 bases; J trimming: 7 bases; junction bases outside the gene matches: 7. The CDR3 loop is CASSLRPQGVEAFF. As DNA, the CDR3 is TGTGCCAGCAGCTTACGCCCTCAGGGGGTTGAAGCTTTCTTT.

There are a few counts of this clonotype. V usage is TRBV20-1 and J usage is TRBJ1-2; 9 positions match TRBD1. The junction had 6 bases not matched to a gene; V was cut back by 5 bases and J by 5 bases. CDR1 DFQATT and CDR2 SNEGSKA come from the germline V gene (reference sequence). The CDR3 totals 13 residues. The CDR3 DNA reads TGCAGTGCTGATCCCGACAGGGGGTATGGCTACACCTTC. Its translation is CSADPDRGYGYTF.

This clonotype has only a few counts. The chain employs TRBV10-2 and TRBJ2-5; the D call may be TRBD1 or TRBD2 (5 bases each). The CDR3 runs 13 residues. Trimming took off 3 bases at V and 7 bases at J, with 12 bases between the two ends. Germline V gene sequence: CDR1 WSHSY, CDR2 SAAADI. CDR3 residues: CASSEGVRGTQYF. In DNA, the CDR3 is TGCGCCAGCAGTGAAGGGGTTCGGGGGACCCAGTACTTC.

J is TRBJ1-5 and V is TRBV12-3 or TRBV12-4; D not resolved. CDR3 length equals 14 residues. The V end was cut by 3 bases, the J end by 6 bases, with 12 bases between. CDR3 in amino acids: CASSFWDQSQPQHF. The CDR3 region has the DNA TGTGCCAGCAGTTTTTGGGATCAATCTCAGCCCCAGCATTTT.

The table lists this clonotype with many counts. This chain connects TRBV2 to TRBJ1-1, with 7 bases lining up with TRBD1. Germline V lookup: CDR1 SNHLY, CDR2 FYNNEI. The CDR3 covers 14 residues. Germline trimming cut 6 bases from V and 1 base from J; bases unmatched to any gene: 5. The CDR3 coding sequence is TGTGCCAGCAGCGTGACAGGGTGGAACACTGAAGCTTTCTTT. It codes for CASSVTGWNTEAFF. Based on the CDR3 plus reference TRBV2 and TRBJ1-1, the full variable domain is EPEVTQTPSHQVTQMGQEVILRCVPISNHLYFYWYRQILGQKVEFLVSFYNNEISEKSEIFDDQFSVERPDGSNFTLKIRSTKLEDSAMYFCASSVTGWNTEAFFGQGTRLTVV.

In regard to this clonotype: Relative to the germline gene, one junction end is altered; a read error may explain this. This chain uses TRBV11-2 with TRBJ2-2; no reliable D call. The CDR3 sequence is 15 residues long. The germline V gene encodes CDR1 SGHAT and CDR2 FQNNGV. The CDR3 DNA reads as TGTGCCAGCAGCTTAAGTGTGATGAACTCCGGGGAGCTGTTTTTT. The encoded protein is CASSLSVMNSGELFF.

This clonotype appeared a few times. The rearrangement joins TRBV20-1 to TRBJ1-1; 7 bases map to TRBD1. V lost 1 base and J lost 1; bases outside the gene matches: 9. Per germline, CDR1 DFQATT and CDR2 SNEGSKA (reference sequence). This CDR3 has 16 amino acids. The CDR3 sequence: CSARGQQGLRNTEAFF. CDR3 DNA: TGCAGTGCTAGAGGTCAACAGGGGTTACGGAACACTGAAGCTTTCTTT.

This clonotype appeared once. V and J are TRBV7-3 and TRBJ2-3; 8 bases are shared with TRBD1. Germline values: CDR1 SGHTA, CDR2 FQGTGA. CDR3 size: 18 residues. The J segment lost 2 bases and the V segment lost 5 bases, leaving 15 bases of the junction unmatched. The CDR3 sequence: CASSISGTGDPTTDTQYF. The CDR3 DNA follows: TGTGCCAGCAGCATTTCCGGGACAGGTGACCCCACCACAGATACGCAGTATTTT.

This clonotype came up many times. This chain joins TRBV11-2 and TRBJ2-7; the match to TRBD2 covers 13 bases. This CDR3 contains 13 residues. Germline V CDR1 and CDR2: SGHAT, FQNNGV. Trimming at V came to 5 bases and at J to 7 bases, leaving 2 bases not matched to a gene. The CDR3 bases are TGTGCCAGCAGCCCGGGACTAGCGGGAGAGCAGTACTTC. This codes for CASSPGLAGEQYF.

The chain has TRBV10-2 and TRBJ1-2; D possibly corresponds to TRBD1 (5 bases). This CDR3 comprises 13 residues. The germline CDR1 and CDR2 sequences are WSHSY and SAAADI. Deletions cut 8 bases from V and 3 bases from J, with 13 bases between. CDR3: CASWFRGDYGYTF. CDR3 DNA sequence: TGCGCCAGCTGGTTTCGGGGCGACTATGGCTACACCTTC.

This clonotype was detected a few times. The CDR3 loop reads CASSERTREGYNQPQHF. The DNA of the CDR3 is TGTGCCAGCAGTGAAAGAACTAGGGAAGGGTACAATCAGCCCCAGCATTTT. The chain recombines TRBV2 with TRBJ1-5; D not resolved. CDR1 is SNHLY, CDR2 FYNNEI, per germline. This CDR3 is built from 17 residues. V shed 2 bases and J shed 3 bases, with 17 bases lying between them.

This clonotype came up a few times. The chain employs TRBV14 and TRBJ2-7; D not certain. Trimming took 1 base from V and 6 from J, leaving 10 bases between them. CDR1 SGHDN and CDR2 FVKESK come from the germline V gene. The CDR3 extends over 13 amino acids. The DNA for the CDR3 is TGTGCCAGCAGCCAAGTTGTGACTTCCGAGCAGTACTTC. Its translation: CASSQVVTSEQYF.

The chain carries TRBV30 and TRBJ1-2; the D gene is possibly TRBD1 (5 bases). The CDR3 consists of 14 residues. CDR1 and CDR2 from the germline V gene are GTSNPN and SVGIG (reference sequence). V was shortened by 1 base and J by 1 base, with 10 bases between the two germline ends. CDR3 coding DNA: TGTGCCTGGAGTGCCGACAGCCTTAACTATGGCTACACCTTC. Translating gives CAWSADSLNYGYTF. The variable domain in full, completed from reference TRBV30 and TRBJ1-2, reads SQTIHQWPATLVQPVGSPLSLECTVEGTSNPNLYWYRQAAGRGLQLLFYSVGIGQISSEVPQNLSASRPQDRQFILSSKKLLLSDSGFYLCAWSADSLNYGYTFGSGTRLTVV.

This clonotype was observed at least ten times. One end of the junction varies from germline; a read error may be responsible. This chain uses TRBV12-3 or TRBV12-4 with TRBJ1-1; D gene unclear. The CDR3 has 13 residues. The CDR3 region has the DNA TGTGCCAGCAGCTTAGCGAGGGTTACTGAAGCTTTCTTT. Protein product: CASSLARVTEAFF.

The chain has TRBV29-1 and TRBJ1-5, with D maybe TRBD1 (5 bases). Germline V gene data show CDR1 as SQVTM and CDR2 as ANQGSEA. This CDR3 is 13 amino acids long. V was pared by 2 bases and J by 6 bases, with 11 bases between. The CDR3 here is CSVELGVGQPQHF. The CDR3 DNA is TGCAGCGTTGAATTAGGGGTGGGTCAGCCCCAGCATTTT.

This clonotype appeared a few times. The chain joins TRBV2 to TRBJ1-1; 7 nucleotides line up with TRBD1. V shed 5 bases, J shed 0 bases, and the junction held 6 bases outside the gene matches. CDR1 and CDR2 (germline): SNHLY, FYNNEI. This CDR3 comprises 15 residues. The DNA of the CDR3 is TGTGCCAGCAGTTTAGAGGGACAGCTGAACACTGAAGCTTTCTTT. This codes for CASSLEGQLNTEAFF.

The CDR3 DNA follows: TGTGCCAGCAGTTTAGACAACCGGGCGCAACAGACCCAGTACTTC. It yields the protein CASSLDNRAQQTQYF. The chain has TRBV6-5 and TRBJ2-5; D is unresolved. V was shortened by 4 bases and J by 6 bases, with 18 bases between the two germline ends. Germline V gene lookup returns CDR1 MNHEY and CDR2 SVGAGI. There are 15 residues in the CDR3.

This clonotype was counted between two and nine times. The gene calls are TRBV6-5 and TRBJ1-2; TRBD1 agrees at 7 bases. CDR1 and CDR2 (germline): MNHEY, SVGAGI. This CDR3 comprises 16 residues. With V trimmed by 2 bases and J by 4 bases, 10 bases remained unmatched. The CDR3 loop reads CASSYRTGRGFYGYTF. The CDR3, as DNA: TGTGCCAGCAGTTACCGGACAGGAAGGGGGTTCTATGGCTACACCTTC.

In its sample, this clonotype was seen many times. The CDR3 region is CASRSGPNYGYTF. CDR3 nucleotides: TGTGCCAGCAGGTCCGGGCCCAACTATGGCTACACCTTC. The genes are TRBV28 and TRBJ1-2; no definite D call. This CDR3 is built from 13 residues. Per the germline V gene, CDR1 is MDHEN and CDR2 is SYDVKM. The V end lost 6 bases, the J end lost 2 bases, and 10 bases lay between the germline ends.

The V and J genes are TRBV6-5 and TRBJ2-7, with TRBD2 as a possible D gene (5 bases). The CDR3 covers 13 residues. Trimming stripped 4 bases from V and 3 bases from J, with 10 bases between. Per germline, CDR1 MNHEY and CDR2 SVGAGI. The CDR3 protein is CASSSGNFYEQYF. CDR3 DNA: TGTGCCAGCAGTTCCGGGAATTTCTACGAGCAGTACTTC.

This clonotype appeared many times. The chain carries TRBV2 and TRBJ2-7; D is tentatively TRBD1 or TRBD2 (5 bases each). Trimming shortened V by 8 bases and J by 6 bases, and 29 bases separated the two germline ends. The CDR3 runs to 17 residues. Germline V lookup: CDR1 SNHLY, CDR2 FYNNEI. This CDR3 is CASSRGWPDSSQGEQYF. The DNA for the CDR3 is TGTGCCAGCTCCCGAGGGTGGCCCGACTCATCCCAGGGCGAGCAGTACTTC.

The chain recombines TRBV7-9 with TRBJ1-5; 7 bases match TRBD1. The V segment lost 4 bases and the J segment 2 bases; nucleotides outside the gene matches: 5. The germline V gene encodes CDR1 SEHNR and CDR2 FQNEAQ (reference sequence). The CDR3 runs to 15 residues. CDR3 sequence: CASSWGGGRNQPQHF. DNA for the CDR3: TGTGCCAGCAGCTGGGGAGGGGGCCGCAATCAGCCCCAGCATTTT.

J is TRBJ2-7 and V is TRBV2, with a weak D call TRBD1 (6 bases). CDR1 is SNHLY and CDR2 is FYNNEI in the germline V gene. This CDR3 spans 15 amino acids. The germline V and J ends were trimmed by 6 bases and 2 bases, with 17 bases remaining between them. CDR3 region: CASSPLGTFPYEQYF. CDR3 DNA sequence: TGTGCCAGCAGCCCCCTTGGGACATTCCCCTACGAGCAGTACTTC.

The table lists this clonotype with many counts. The chain uses TRBV28 and TRBJ2-2; the D is unclear. Germline-derived CDR1 and CDR2 are MDHEN and SYDVKM. The CDR3 extends over 13 amino acids. V was clipped by 6 bases and J by 4 bases, with 9 bases between them. The CDR3 DNA is TGTGCCAGCAGCCCCCGGGTCACCGGGGAGCTGTTTTTT. Residues: CASSPRVTGELFF.

In its sample, this clonotype was seen a few times. V and J are TRBV20-1 and TRBJ1-1; TRBD1 matches 7 bases. V was clipped by 4 bases and J by 0 bases; unmatched bases: 20. The CDR3 covers 19 residues. Per germline, CDR1 DFQATT and CDR2 SNEGSKA (reference sequence). CDR3 in DNA: TGCAGTGCTACCGCGCCCTCGACAGGGCGGTGGAACATGAACACTGAAGCTTTCTTT. Protein: CSATAPSTGRWNMNTEAFF.